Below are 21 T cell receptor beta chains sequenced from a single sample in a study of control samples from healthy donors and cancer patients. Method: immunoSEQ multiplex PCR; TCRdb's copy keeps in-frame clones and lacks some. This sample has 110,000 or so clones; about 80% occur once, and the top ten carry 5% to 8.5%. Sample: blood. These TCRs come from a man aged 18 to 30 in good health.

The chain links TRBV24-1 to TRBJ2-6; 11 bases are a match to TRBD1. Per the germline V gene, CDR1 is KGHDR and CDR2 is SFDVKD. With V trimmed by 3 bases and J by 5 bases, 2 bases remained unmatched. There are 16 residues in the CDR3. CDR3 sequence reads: CATSDGQGARANVLTF. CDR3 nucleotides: TGTGCCACCAGTGATGGACAGGGGGCGAGGGCCAACGTCCTGACTTTC.

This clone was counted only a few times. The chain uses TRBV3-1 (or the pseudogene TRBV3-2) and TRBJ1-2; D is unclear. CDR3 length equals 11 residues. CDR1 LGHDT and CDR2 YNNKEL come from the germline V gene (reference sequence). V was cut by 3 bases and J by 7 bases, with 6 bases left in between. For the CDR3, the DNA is TGTGCCAGCAGCCAGCGAAGTGGCTACACCTTC. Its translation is CASSQRSGYTF.

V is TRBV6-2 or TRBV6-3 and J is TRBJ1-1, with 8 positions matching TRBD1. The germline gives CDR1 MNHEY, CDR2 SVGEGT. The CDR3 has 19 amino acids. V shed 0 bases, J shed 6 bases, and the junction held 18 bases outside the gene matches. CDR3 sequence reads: CASSYSNSFQGARLPEAFF. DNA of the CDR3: TGTGCCAGCAGTTACTCAAATTCCTTCCAGGGGGCGCGTCTCCCTGAAGCTTTCTTT.

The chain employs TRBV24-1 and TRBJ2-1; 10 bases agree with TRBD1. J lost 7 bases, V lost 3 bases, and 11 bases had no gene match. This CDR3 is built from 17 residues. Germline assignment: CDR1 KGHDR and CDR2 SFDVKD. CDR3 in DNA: TGTGCCACCAGTGATCAACAGGGACAGGGGATCGGGAATGAGCAGTTCTTC. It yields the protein CATSDQQGQGIGNEQFF.

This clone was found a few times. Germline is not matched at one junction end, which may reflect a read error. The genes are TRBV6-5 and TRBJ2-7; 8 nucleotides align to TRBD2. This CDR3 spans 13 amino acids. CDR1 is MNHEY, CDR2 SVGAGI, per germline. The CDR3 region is CASQEGLAGTLDF. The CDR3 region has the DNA TGTGCCAGCCAAGAAGGGCTAGCGGGTACTTTGGACTTC.

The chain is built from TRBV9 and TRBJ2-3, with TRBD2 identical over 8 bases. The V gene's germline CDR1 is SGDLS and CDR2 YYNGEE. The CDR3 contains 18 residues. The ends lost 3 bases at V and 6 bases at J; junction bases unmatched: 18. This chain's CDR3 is CASSERLGLAGGGDTQYF. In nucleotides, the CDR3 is TGTGCCAGCAGCGAGAGGCTGGGGCTAGCTGGCGGGGGGGATACGCAGTATTTT.

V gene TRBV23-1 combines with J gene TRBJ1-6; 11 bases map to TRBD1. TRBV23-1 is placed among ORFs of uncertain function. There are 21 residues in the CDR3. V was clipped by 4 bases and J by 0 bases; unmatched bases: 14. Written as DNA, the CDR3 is TGCGCCAGCAGTCGAACCCAACCGGGACAGGGGGGGGCCTCCTATAATTCACCCCTCCACTTT. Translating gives CASSRTQPGQGGASYNSPLHF.

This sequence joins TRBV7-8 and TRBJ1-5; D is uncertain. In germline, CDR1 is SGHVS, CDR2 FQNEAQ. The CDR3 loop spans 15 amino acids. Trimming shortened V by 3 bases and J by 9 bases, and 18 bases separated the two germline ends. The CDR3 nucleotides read TGTGCCAGCAGCTTTTCATCCGGCCCCTATACGCCCCAGCATTTT. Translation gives CASSFSSGPYTPQHF. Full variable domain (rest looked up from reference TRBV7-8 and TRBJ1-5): GAGVSQSPRYKVAKRGQDVALRCDPISGHVSLFWYQQALGQGPEFLTYFQNEAQLDKSGLPSDRFFAERPEGSVSTLKIQRTQQEDSAVYLCASSFSSGPYTPQHFGDGTRLSIL.

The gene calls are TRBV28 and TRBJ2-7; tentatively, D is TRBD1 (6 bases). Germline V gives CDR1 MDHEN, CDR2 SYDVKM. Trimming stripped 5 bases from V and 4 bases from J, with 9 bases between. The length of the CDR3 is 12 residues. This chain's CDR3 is CASSLTGYEQYF. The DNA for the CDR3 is TGTGCCAGCAGTCTGACAGGTTACGAGCAGTACTTC.

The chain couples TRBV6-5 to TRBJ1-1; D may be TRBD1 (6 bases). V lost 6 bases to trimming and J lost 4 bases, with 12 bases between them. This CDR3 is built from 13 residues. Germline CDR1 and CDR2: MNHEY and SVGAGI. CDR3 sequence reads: CASSLGGGTEAFF. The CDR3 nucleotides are TGTGCCAGCAGCCTAGGGGGGGGCACTGAAGCTTTCTTT.

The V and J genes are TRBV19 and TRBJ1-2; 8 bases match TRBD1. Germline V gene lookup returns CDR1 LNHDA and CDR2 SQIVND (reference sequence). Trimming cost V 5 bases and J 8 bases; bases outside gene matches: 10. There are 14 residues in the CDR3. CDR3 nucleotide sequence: TGTGCCAGTAGTCAAGGTACAGGGGGGCAGGGCTACACCTTC. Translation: CASSQGTGGQGYTF. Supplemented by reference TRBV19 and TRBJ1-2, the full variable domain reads DGGITQSPKYLFRKEGQNVTLSCEQNLNHDAMYWYRQDPGQGLRLIYYSQIVNDFQKGDIAEGYSVSREKKESFPLTVTSAQKNPTAFYLCASSQGTGGQGYTFGSGTRLTVV.

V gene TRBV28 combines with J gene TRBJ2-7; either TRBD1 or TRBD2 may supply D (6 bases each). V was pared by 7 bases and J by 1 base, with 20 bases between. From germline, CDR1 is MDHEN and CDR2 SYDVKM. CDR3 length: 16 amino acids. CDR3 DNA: TGTGCCAGCAACATCCGAGGGGGGACCCCATCCTACGAGCAGTACGTC. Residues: CASNIRGGTPSYEQYV.

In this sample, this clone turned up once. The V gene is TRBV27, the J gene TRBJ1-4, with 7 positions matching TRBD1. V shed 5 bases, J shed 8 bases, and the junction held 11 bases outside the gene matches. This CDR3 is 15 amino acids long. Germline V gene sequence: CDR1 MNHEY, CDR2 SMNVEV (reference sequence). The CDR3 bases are TGTGCCAGCAGTACGACAGGGTCTGGGGCGGAAAAACTGTTTTTT. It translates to CASSTTGSGAEKLFF.

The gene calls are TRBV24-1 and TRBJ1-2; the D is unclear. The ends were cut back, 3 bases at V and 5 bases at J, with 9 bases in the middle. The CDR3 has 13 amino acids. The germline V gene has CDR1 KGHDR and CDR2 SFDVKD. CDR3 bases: TGTGCCACCAGTGATAACCGGGTTTATGGCTACACCTTC. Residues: CATSDNRVYGYTF.

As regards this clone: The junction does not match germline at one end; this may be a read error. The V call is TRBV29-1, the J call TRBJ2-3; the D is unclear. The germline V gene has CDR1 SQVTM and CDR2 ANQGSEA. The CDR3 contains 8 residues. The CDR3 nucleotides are TGCAGCGTTGTACCGCAGATCTTT. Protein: CSVVPQIF.

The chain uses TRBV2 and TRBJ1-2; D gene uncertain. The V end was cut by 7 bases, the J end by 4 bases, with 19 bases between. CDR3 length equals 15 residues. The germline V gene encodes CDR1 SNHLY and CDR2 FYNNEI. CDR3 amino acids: CASNFDDRKGYGYTF. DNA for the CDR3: TGTGCCAGCAACTTTGATGACCGGAAAGGCTATGGCTACACCTTC.

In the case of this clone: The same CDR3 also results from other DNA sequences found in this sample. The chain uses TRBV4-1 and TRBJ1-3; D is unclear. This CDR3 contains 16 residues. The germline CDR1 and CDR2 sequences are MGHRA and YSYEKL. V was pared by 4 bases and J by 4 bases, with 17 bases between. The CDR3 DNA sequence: TGCGCCAGCAGCCCCGCGACACTGAGCTCCGGAAACACCATATATTTT. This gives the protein CASSPATLSSGNTIYF.

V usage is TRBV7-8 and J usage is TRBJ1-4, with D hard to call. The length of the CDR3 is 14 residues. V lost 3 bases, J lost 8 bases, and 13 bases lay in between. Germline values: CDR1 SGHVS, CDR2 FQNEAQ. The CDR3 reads CASSLVTGGEKLFF. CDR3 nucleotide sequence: TGTGCCAGCAGCTTGGTAACCGGAGGAGAAAAACTGTTTTTT.

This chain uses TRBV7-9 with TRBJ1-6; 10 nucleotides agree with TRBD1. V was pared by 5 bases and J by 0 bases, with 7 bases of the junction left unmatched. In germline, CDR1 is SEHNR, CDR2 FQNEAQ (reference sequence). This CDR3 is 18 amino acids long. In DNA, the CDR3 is TGTGCCAGCAGCAACTTCCGGGACAGGGGCTCCTATAATTCACCCCTCCACTTT. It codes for CASSNFRDRGSYNSPLHF.

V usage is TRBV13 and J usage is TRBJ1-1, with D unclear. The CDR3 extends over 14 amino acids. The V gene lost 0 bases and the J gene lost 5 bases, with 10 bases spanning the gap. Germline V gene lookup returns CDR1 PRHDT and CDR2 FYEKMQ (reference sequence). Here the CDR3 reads CASSLGLGGTEAFF. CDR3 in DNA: TGTGCCAGCAGCTTAGGCCTAGGTGGAACTGAAGCTTTCTTT.

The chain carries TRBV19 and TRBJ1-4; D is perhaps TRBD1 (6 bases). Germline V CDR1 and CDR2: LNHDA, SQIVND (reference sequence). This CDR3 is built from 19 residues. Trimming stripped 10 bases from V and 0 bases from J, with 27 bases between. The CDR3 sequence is CATTKGGGHGPATNEKLFF. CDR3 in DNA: TGTGCCACGACCAAGGGGGGGGGACATGGCCCCGCAACTAATGAAAAACTGTTTTTT.